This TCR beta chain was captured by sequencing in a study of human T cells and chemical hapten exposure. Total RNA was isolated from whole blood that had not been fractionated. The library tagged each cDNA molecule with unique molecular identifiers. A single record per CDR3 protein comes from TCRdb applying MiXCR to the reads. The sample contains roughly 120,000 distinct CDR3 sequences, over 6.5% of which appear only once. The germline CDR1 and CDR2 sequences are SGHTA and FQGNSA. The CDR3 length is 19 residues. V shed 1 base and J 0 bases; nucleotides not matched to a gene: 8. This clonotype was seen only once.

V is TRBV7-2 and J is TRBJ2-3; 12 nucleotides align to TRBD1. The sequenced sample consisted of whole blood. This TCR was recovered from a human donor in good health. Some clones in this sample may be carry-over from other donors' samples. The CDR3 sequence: CASSLVPGQGAGSTDTQYF. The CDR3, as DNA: TGTGCCAGCAGCTTAGTCCCGGGACAGGGGGCGGGGAGCACAGATACGCAGTATTTT.